This TCR beta chain was captured by sequencing in a study of CD8 T cells in ankylosing spondylitis. Study findings and constraints: Significant enrichment of disease-linked clones was reported in matched ankylosing spondylitis synovial fluid. Roughly eight highly homologous variants formed a TCR beta motif that appeared characteristic of ankylosing spondylitis blood. Prior work had noted some motif variants in reactive arthritis blood and synovial fluid.

Quantitative barcoded 5'-RACE was used to prepare TCR beta libraries. TCRdb reprocessed the 5' RACE reads with MiXCR, giving one entry per CDR3 protein. The table has tens of thousands of distinct CDR3 sequences, roughly 10% seen once. This clonotype was recorded many times. Antigen: not known. Trimming removed 0 bases from V and 0 bases from J, with 13 bases in between. CDR3 length: 17 residues. The V gene's germline CDR1 is SGHRS and CDR2 YFSETQ. Material: blood, either unsorted or a sorted T cell fraction (not recorded which). This sequence originates from a male donor with ankylosing spondylitis. The V gene is TRBV5-1, the J gene TRBJ2-1; TRBD1 or TRBD2 may be the D gene (5 bases each). The CDR3 DNA is TGCGCCAGCAGCTTGGTCGGGACCTTGAGCTCCTACAATGAGCAGTTCTTC. Its translation is CASSLVGTLSSYNEQFF.